The source of this T cell receptor beta chain is a study of patients and donors after allogeneic stem cell transplantation. TCRdb independently ran MiXCR on the RT-PCR reads; one entry per CDR3 protein. The sample shows 200,000 to 250,000 distinct CDR3 sequences, 13% to 15% of them seen only once. Germline V gene sequence: CDR1 DFQATT, CDR2 SNEGSKA (reference sequence). Germline trimming cut 6 bases from V and 2 bases from J; bases unmatched to any gene: 13. This CDR3 has 17 residues. This sequence was found in a human donor who was either an allogeneic HSCT recipient or a stem cell or donor lymphocyte infusion donor (not recorded which). It is not recorded whose cells these are; they may come from a transplant donor. The chain joins TRBV20-1 to TRBJ2-5; 12 positions match TRBD2. The sequenced material came from blood, either unsorted or a sorted T cell fraction (not recorded which). This CDR3 reads CSAEPSGRARWQETQYF. The CDR3 coding sequence is TGCAGTGCCGAACCTAGCGGGAGGGCCAGGTGGCAAGAGACCCAGTACTTC.